These 26 T cell receptor beta chains were sequenced from one sample in a study of memory CD4+ T cells and cytomegalovirus serostatus. The sort gate was single viable CD3+CD4+CD8-CD45RO+ cells for memory CD4+ T cells. Using immunoSEQ multiplex PCR, the repertoire was profiled, and TCRdb retains in-frame clones only, with some absent. Of some 73,000 clones in the sample, roughly 78% were seen once. The specimen sequenced was memory CD4+ T cells from blood. These receptors originate from an adult in good health and CMV-seropositive.

This clone appeared once. The rearrangement joins TRBV29-1 to TRBJ1-2; 9 nucleotides agree with TRBD1. The germline V gene encodes CDR1 SQVTM and CDR2 ANQGSEA. The CDR3 loop spans 11 amino acids. V was clipped by 8 bases and J by 7 bases; unmatched bases: 5. CDR3 coding DNA: TGCAGCACCGACAGGGGGGGTGGCTACACCTTC. Translation: CSTDRGGGYTF.

The chain employs TRBV5-5 and TRBJ2-5; D ambiguous. The V and J ends lost 4 bases and 0 bases respectively, with 13 bases between them. The germline V gene has CDR1 SGHKS and CDR2 YYEKEE (reference sequence). CDR3 size: 15 residues. The CDR3: CASSQPVAYQETQYF. In nucleotides, the CDR3 is TGTGCCAGCAGCCAGCCCGTCGCGTACCAAGAGACCCAGTACTTC.

This clone appeared a single time. The J gene is TRBJ2-7, the V gene TRBV28; D is uncertain. Germline V gives CDR1 MDHEN, CDR2 SYDVKM. The CDR3 extends over 13 amino acids. Trimming cost V 4 bases and J 2 bases, with 9 bases left between them. This CDR3 reads CASSSRPAYEQYF. The CDR3 DNA is TGTGCCAGCAGTTCCCGACCTGCCTACGAGCAGTACTTC.

This clone was seen a few times. The V and J genes are TRBV14 and TRBJ1-1; TRBD1 matches 11 bases. Germline V gene sequence: CDR1 SGHDN, CDR2 FVKESK. V shed 4 bases and J 0 bases; nucleotides not matched to a gene: 10. The CDR3 totals 18 residues. CDR3 amino acids: CASSPRPRTGGMNTEAFF. The CDR3 DNA reads as TGTGCCAGCAGCCCCAGACCACGGACAGGGGGCATGAACACTGAAGCTTTCTTT.

The rearrangement joins TRBV15 to TRBJ2-7, with D possibly matching TRBD2 (5 bases). Trimming cost V 0 bases and J 3 bases, with 6 bases left between them. The CDR3 is 13 amino acids. Germline V CDR1 and CDR2: LNHNV, YYDKDF (reference sequence). The CDR3 DNA is TGTGCCACCAGCAGAGATCGGGGCTACGAGCAGTACTTC. Translated: CATSRDRGYEQYF.

For this clone: At the DNA level, this CDR3 is encoded by other sequences in the same sample as well. The chain employs TRBV7-9 and TRBJ2-3, with D unresolved. This CDR3 is built from 11 residues. V lost 3 bases to trimming and J lost 2 bases, with 0 bases between them. The germline CDR1 and CDR2 sequences are SEHNR and FQNEAQ (reference sequence). The chain's CDR3 is CASSFTDTQYF. For the CDR3, the DNA is TGTGCCAGCAGCTTCACAGATACGCAGTATTTT.

This clone turned up a few times. This chain connects TRBV2 to TRBJ1-1; D is unresolved. V was trimmed by 7 bases and J by 0 bases, leaving 9 bases between them. The CDR3 sequence is 13 residues long. Germline-derived CDR1 and CDR2 are SNHLY and FYNNEI. CDR3 bases: TGTGCCAGCATGGTCACCATGAACACTGAAGCTTTCTTT. It specifies CASMVTMNTEAFF.

Worth noting for this clone: Other DNA sequences in this sample translate to the same CDR3. CDR3 bases: TGTGCCAGCTCACCGGGAGGCTCTGGAAACACCATATATTTT. Its translation: CASSPGGSGNTIYF. V and J are TRBV18 and TRBJ1-3, with D unclear. The CDR3 is 14 residues long. Trimming pared 3 bases from V and 0 bases from J, leaving 6 bases between. The germline V gene has CDR1 KGHSH and CDR2 LQKENI.

This clone was detected once. This chain uses TRBV2 with TRBJ2-1; 7 bases map to TRBD2. The CDR3 runs 13 residues. With 7 bases clipped from V and 8 bases from J, the junction kept 8 bases outside the gene matches. Looked up from germline, CDR1 is SNHLY and CDR2 is FYNNEI. The CDR3 region has the DNA TGTGCCAGCAAGCGGGACCCCGAGGATGAGCAGTTCTTC. Translating gives CASKRDPEDEQFF.

The chain employs TRBV5-5 and TRBJ1-4; unclear D gene. CDR3 length equals 16 residues. V was shortened by 4 bases and J by 6 bases, with 19 bases between the two germline ends. Germline lookup yields CDR1 SGHKS and CDR2 YYEKEE (reference sequence). In DNA form, the CDR3 reads TGTGCCAGCAGCCCCCTTTTTCCGGACCCTTATGAAAAACTGTTTTTT. Translated, it gives CASSPLFPDPYEKLFF.

This clone showed up just a few times. The chain joins TRBV5-4 to TRBJ1-3, with D tentatively TRBD1 (5 bases). The V end lost 0 bases, the J end lost 4 bases, and 14 bases lay between the germline ends. Germline-derived CDR1 and CDR2 are SGHNT and YYREEE (reference sequence). CDR3 length equals 16 residues. CDR3 amino acids: CASSLDGTRWGNTIYF. The CDR3 DNA reads as TGTGCCAGCAGCTTGGATGGGACCAGATGGGGAAACACCATATATTTT.

V is TRBV10-3 and J is TRBJ1-2, with 7 bases matching TRBD1. Unmatched junction bases numbered 11, after V lost 4 bases and J lost 12 bases. CDR1 is ENHRY, CDR2 SYGVKD, per germline. The CDR3 is made up of 13 amino acids. The CDR3 region has the DNA TGTGCCATCAGTGGGAGGGACAGACAACCCCACACCTTC. It translates to CAISGRDRQPHTF.

The rearrangement uses TRBV30 and TRBJ1-2; tentatively, D is TRBD1 (5 bases). With 2 bases removed from V and 2 bases from J, the gap between germline ends came to 9 bases. Germline V gene data show CDR1 as GTSNPN and CDR2 as SVGIG (reference sequence). The CDR3 spans 13 residues. CDR3 sequence reads: CAWSRGRNYGYTF. The CDR3 DNA sequence: TGTGCCTGGAGTCGGGGGAGGAACTATGGCTACACCTTC. Complete variable domain (other parts from reference TRBV30 and TRBJ1-2): SQTIHQWPATLVQPVGSPLSLECTVEGTSNPNLYWYRQAAGRGLQLLFYSVGIGQISSEVPQNLSASRPQDRQFILSSKKLLLSDSGFYLCAWSRGRNYGYTFGSGTRLTVV.

CDR3 nucleotides: TGTGCCAGCAGTCCGCAGACAGGTCAGTACGAGCAGTTCTTC. Residues: CASSPQTGQYEQFF. The chain recombines TRBV27 with TRBJ2-1, with a tentative D call TRBD1 (6 bases). This CDR3 has 14 amino acids. Trimming left V 5 bases short and J 10 bases short, with 18 bases between. Germline CDR1 is MNHEY and CDR2 is SMNVEV (reference sequence).

In its sample, this clone was seen once. The chain employs TRBV7-2 and TRBJ2-2; D may match TRBD1 or TRBD2 (6 bases each). Trimming pared 0 bases from V and 4 bases from J, leaving 9 bases between. Per germline, CDR1 SGHTA and CDR2 FQGNSA. This CDR3 has 15 residues. The CDR3 bases are TGTGCCAGCAGCTTAGCAGGGGGAGGCACCGGGGAGCTGTTTTTT. Encoded protein: CASSLAGGGTGELFF.

The chain links TRBV9 to TRBJ2-1, with 13 bases fitting TRBD2. V was clipped by 4 bases and J by 8 bases; unmatched bases: 6. The CDR3 spans 15 residues. Germline V lookup: CDR1 SGDLS, CDR2 YYNGEE. In DNA form, the CDR3 reads TGTGCCAGCAGCCTTACTAGCGGGGGGGTAGATGAGCAGTTCTTC. It yields the protein CASSLTSGGVDEQFF.

This chain uses TRBV19 with TRBJ2-3; weak D call: TRBD2 (5 bases). There are 13 residues in the CDR3. V lost 8 bases and J lost 3, with 12 bases in between. Germline V gene data show CDR1 as LNHDA and CDR2 as SQIVND (reference sequence). CDR3 protein: CASRPAGTDTQYF. CDR3 DNA sequence: TGTGCCAGTCGTCCGGCGGGTACAGATACGCAGTATTTT.

V and J are TRBV6-5 and TRBJ2-2; the match to TRBD2 covers 10 bases. Germline CDR1 is MNHEY and CDR2 is SVGAGI. The CDR3 has 15 amino acids. After removal of 8 bases from V and 1 base from J, the junction contained 4 bases not matched to a gene. CDR3 DNA sequence: TGTGCCAGCCCTAGCGGGAGCGAGAACACCGGGGAGCTGTTTTTT. As protein: CASPSGSENTGELFF.

This rearrangement joins TRBV11-2 to TRBJ1-6; weak D call: TRBD1 (6 bases). This CDR3 is built from 15 residues. The V end was cut by 1 base, the J end by 7 bases, with 11 bases between. Germline CDR1 and CDR2: SGHAT and FQNNGV. CDR3 bases: TGTGCCAGCAGCTTAGTAAGGACAGAGAATTCACCCCTCCACTTT. Translation gives CASSLVRTENSPLHF.

The chain employs TRBV4-2 and TRBJ1-2; D not resolved. Trimming stripped 0 bases from V and 8 bases from J, with 16 bases between. The CDR3 is 15 amino acids. Germline CDR1 is LGHNA and CDR2 is YNFKEQ. CDR3 region: CASSQDMSHKSGYTF. The CDR3 DNA reads TGTGCCAGCAGCCAAGATATGTCCCACAAGAGCGGCTACACCTTC.

Here the CDR3 reads CSVDFTGSRNTEAFF. Here the CDR3 DNA reads TGCAGCGTTGATTTTACAGGGAGTAGGAACACTGAAGCTTTCTTT. The rearrangement uses TRBV29-1 and TRBJ1-1, with a tentative D call TRBD1 (6 bases). This CDR3 contains 15 residues. Trimming pared 3 bases from V and 1 base from J, leaving 15 bases between. Germline V gene data show CDR1 as SQVTM and CDR2 as ANQGSEA.

The J gene is TRBJ2-7, the V gene TRBV5-1; no reliable D call. CDR3 length: 14 amino acids. Germline V gives CDR1 SGHRS, CDR2 YFSETQ. V was trimmed by 4 bases and J by 0 bases, leaving 11 bases between them. Here the CDR3 DNA reads TGCGCCAGCAGCCCGGTAACGAGCTCCTACGAGCAGTACTTC. It yields the protein CASSPVTSSYEQYF.

The V call is TRBV7-7, the J call TRBJ1-5, with D unresolved. V was pared by 0 bases and J by 5 bases, with 5 bases between. The CDR3 consists of 13 residues. CDR1 and CDR2 (germline): SSHAT, FNYEAQ (reference sequence). The CDR3 here is CASSLARDQPQHF. CDR3 nucleotides: TGTGCCAGCAGCTTAGCTAGGGATCAGCCCCAGCATTTT.

This clone was observed a handful of times. V usage is TRBV15 and J usage is TRBJ1-3; D remains unclear. Germline loops: CDR1 LNHNV, CDR2 YYDKDF (reference sequence). V lost 1 base to trimming and J lost 4 bases, with 8 bases between them. The CDR3 is made up of 14 amino acids. The CDR3 sequence is CATSRVRGGNTIYF. In DNA, the CDR3 is TGTGCCACCAGCAGAGTGCGAGGCGGAAACACCATATATTTT.

The J gene is TRBJ1-4, the V gene TRBV7-2; possibly TRBD1 for D (6 bases). V lost 5 bases, J lost 6 bases, and 19 bases lay in between. There are 16 residues in the CDR3. Germline V CDR1 and CDR2: SGHTA, FQGNSA. The CDR3 nucleotides read TGTGCCAGCAGCCGACAAGTCCGGGGGCAGGATGAAAAACTGTTTTTT. This encodes CASSRQVRGQDEKLFF.

This clone has just one count. This sequence joins TRBV5-5 and TRBJ2-5, with TRBD2 as a possible D gene (6 bases). Deletions cut 1 base from V and 1 base from J, with 8 bases between. Germline V CDR1 and CDR2: SGHKS, YYEKEE (reference sequence). The CDR3 loop spans 14 amino acids. CDR3 protein: CASSLMRGQETQYF. DNA of the CDR3: TGTGCCAGCAGCTTGATGCGGGGCCAAGAGACCCAGTACTTC.